One and the same sample provided the 21 T cell receptor beta chains below, sequenced in a study of response to subunit inactivated influenza vaccine. TCRdb used MiXCR to reprocess the RT-PCR reads, holding one entry per CDR3 protein. The data show more than 550,000 distinct CDR3 sequences, about 11% seen once. These data were also reused for a study on T cells expressing NK-cell markers. From that second work: TCR beta cDNA was generated via 5'RACE template switching incorporating UMIs.

Source: PBMCs from blood, taken on the day of vaccination. Source of these receptors: a man aged 50 or older who received an inactivated influenza vaccine.

Concerning this clonotype: One junction end does not reproduce the germline sequence, and a read error may be involved. The V and J genes are TRBV4-1 and TRBJ2-1, with 8 bases matching TRBD2. The CDR3 consists of 14 residues. CDR1 and CDR2 (germline): MGHRA, YSYEKL. The CDR3 protein is CASSQDLTSGGSVF. The CDR3 DNA follows: TGCGCCAGCAGCCAAGATCTGACCAGCGGGGGTTCGGTCTTC.

In this sample, this clonotype turned up many times. The chain couples TRBV12-3 or TRBV12-4 to TRBJ2-7; tentatively, D is TRBD1 or TRBD2 (7 bases each). The CDR3 is 15 residues long. Trimming removed 7 bases at V and 1 base at J, with 17 bases between. The CDR3 coding sequence is TGTGCCAGCACCCCGGGGAGGGGGCTTTCCTACGAGCAGTACTTC. Its translation is CASTPGRGLSYEQYF.

This clonotype was seen more than once but under ten times. The rearrangement joins TRBV7-3 to TRBJ2-3, with a weak D call TRBD1 (6 bases). The V end lost 4 bases, the J end lost 3 bases, and 14 bases lay between the germline ends. The CDR3 is 15 residues long. CDR1 and CDR2 (germline): SGHTA, FQGTGA. CDR3 sequence reads: CASSSQDSRTDTQYF. The CDR3 region has the DNA TGTGCCAGCAGCTCCCAGGACAGTAGGACAGATACGCAGTATTTT.

This clonotype was counted only a few times. The genes are TRBV12-3 or TRBV12-4 and TRBJ2-3; D unresolved. With 4 bases removed from V and 7 bases from J, the gap between germline ends came to 9 bases. The CDR3 runs 12 residues. The CDR3 DNA reads as TGTGCCAGCAGTTCCACTGCGTATACGCAGTATTTT. The encoded protein is CASSSTAYTQYF.

A few counts support this clonotype. The chain employs TRBV7-9 and TRBJ1-1; maybe TRBD1 (5 bases). V gave up 2 bases and J gave up 7 bases, with 17 bases separating them. This CDR3 is built from 15 residues. The germline V gene has CDR1 SEHNR and CDR2 FQNEAQ (reference sequence). Here the CDR3 DNA reads TGTGCCAGCAGCTTACGCTCCAGGGATCGAAGTGAAGCTTTCTTT. Residues: CASSLRSRDRSEAFF.

This clonotype was counted a few times. The V gene is TRBV20-1, the J gene TRBJ2-7, with 10 bases matching TRBD2. Germline trimming cut 4 bases from V and 6 bases from J; bases unmatched to any gene: 9. This CDR3 is built from 14 residues. CDR1 is DFQATT, CDR2 SNEGSKA, per germline (reference sequence). The CDR3 sequence: CSATLAGEFSEQYF. CDR3 nucleotides: TGCAGTGCTACGCTAGCGGGAGAATTCAGCGAGCAGTACTTC.

This clonotype was observed a few times. This chain uses TRBV12-3 or TRBV12-4 with TRBJ2-7; 12 nucleotides agree with TRBD2. After removal of 7 bases from V and 4 bases from J, the junction contained 11 bases not matched to a gene. CDR3 length equals 16 residues. DNA of the CDR3: TGTGCCAGCACCCCTAGCGGGAGGGGGGGACTTTACGAGCAGTACTTC. It codes for CASTPSGRGGLYEQYF.

V gene TRBV5-5 combines with J gene TRBJ1-5; TRBD1 is a possible D gene (6 bases). CDR3 length: 14 residues. CDR1 and CDR2 (germline): SGHKS, YYEKEE (reference sequence). The ends were cut back, 4 bases at V and 6 bases at J, with 14 bases in the middle. The CDR3 reads CASSLSQGIQPQHF. The CDR3 DNA sequence: TGTGCCAGCAGCCTCTCCCAGGGGATTCAGCCCCAGCATTTT.

V is TRBV19 and J is TRBJ2-1; tentatively, D is TRBD1 (6 bases). CDR3 size: 15 residues. Germline-derived CDR1 and CDR2 are LNHDA and SQIVND (reference sequence). Deletions cut 3 bases from V and 4 bases from J, with 13 bases between. CDR3 sequence: CASSIRGGAYNEQFF. In nucleotides, the CDR3 is TGTGCCAGTAGTATCAGAGGGGGTGCGTACAATGAGCAGTTCTTC.

This chain connects TRBV28 to TRBJ1-5, with TRBD1 as a possible D gene (6 bases). The V end was cut by 4 bases, the J end by 0 bases, with 16 bases between. The CDR3 totals 17 residues. The germline gives CDR1 MDHEN, CDR2 SYDVKM. The CDR3, as DNA: TGTGCCAGCAGTTCCTACCGGGACACATATAGCAATCAGCCCCAGCATTTT. It encodes CASSSYRDTYSNQPQHF.

In its sample, this clonotype was seen a few times. The chain carries TRBV12-3 or TRBV12-4 and TRBJ2-3; 8 bases are shared with TRBD2. The junction had 7 bases not matched to a gene; V was cut back by 6 bases and J by 2 bases. The CDR3 has 15 amino acids. CDR3 DNA sequence: TGTGCCAGCAGGCAGCGGGGGTCTTACACAGATACGCAGTATTTT. Translating it yields CASRQRGSYTDTQYF.

The chain is built from TRBV20-1 and TRBJ1-3; tentative D call: TRBD1 (5 bases). CDR3 length: 15 residues. The germline V gene has CDR1 DFQATT and CDR2 SNEGSKA (reference sequence). V lost 0 bases to trimming and J lost 6 bases, with 15 bases between them. In DNA, the CDR3 is TGCAGTGCTAGAGATAGTGGGGGGATCCCAAACACCATATATTTT. Its protein is CSARDSGGIPNTIYF.

The chain recombines TRBV7-3 with TRBJ2-5; 7 bases are a match to TRBD2. The germline gives CDR1 SGHTA, CDR2 FQGTGA. The CDR3 runs to 16 residues. V gave up 1 base and J gave up 5 bases; unmatched junction bases: 10. The CDR3 DNA follows: TGTGCCAGCAGCTTAAGTGGCGGGAGCGGGTATGAGACCCAGTACTTC. Its protein is CASSLSGGSGYETQYF.

This clonotype occurred a few times. This rearrangement joins TRBV7-2 to TRBJ2-1; tentatively, D is TRBD1 or TRBD2 (6 bases each). CDR1 SGHTA and CDR2 FQGNSA come from the germline V gene. The germline V and J ends were trimmed by 4 bases and 0 bases, with 10 bases remaining between them. CDR3 size: 15 residues. CDR3 protein: CASSSGGVSYNEQFF. The CDR3 bases are TGTGCCAGCAGCTCCGGGGGCGTCTCCTACAATGAGCAGTTCTTC.

The rearrangement links TRBV10-2 to TRBJ2-3, with no clear D. The CDR3 is 16 amino acids. V gave up 0 bases and J gave up 1 base, with 11 bases separating them. Germline-derived CDR1 and CDR2 are WSHSY and SAAADI. CDR3 in amino acids: CASSESVGTGTDTQYF. The CDR3 DNA reads as TGCGCCAGCAGTGAGTCGGTAGGAACCGGCACAGATACGCAGTATTTT.

This clonotype turned up a few times. The J gene is TRBJ2-1, the V gene TRBV20-1, with D uncertain. The V gene's germline CDR1 is DFQATT and CDR2 SNEGSKA (reference sequence). Deletions cut 1 base from V and 0 bases from J, with 16 bases between. This CDR3 comprises 17 residues. CDR3 DNA sequence: TGCAGTGCTAGAGGACAACCCGGCCAGAGCTCCTACAATGAGCAGTTCTTC. It translates to CSARGQPGQSSYNEQFF.

This chain connects TRBV3-1 to TRBJ2-6; D ambiguous. Germline CDR1 and CDR2: LGHDT and YNNKEL (reference sequence). The CDR3 sequence is 16 residues long. The ends were cut back, 2 bases at V and 0 bases at J, with 8 bases in the middle. CDR3: CASSQPRHSGANVLTF. The DNA for the CDR3 is TGTGCCAGCAGCCAACCAAGACACTCTGGGGCCAACGTCCTGACTTTC.

The chain employs TRBV24-1 and TRBJ2-2; D is undetermined. Germline lookup yields CDR1 KGHDR and CDR2 SFDVKD. Trimming left V 3 bases short and J 2 bases short, with 9 bases between. The CDR3 has 15 residues. The CDR3 DNA reads TGTGCCACCAGTGATCCGAGACAAAACACCGGGGAGCTGTTTTTT. As protein: CATSDPRQNTGELFF.

Many counts were recorded for this clonotype. The chain is built from TRBV7-2 and TRBJ2-7, with 9 bases lining up with TRBD1. Germline trimming cut 5 bases from V and 2 bases from J; bases unmatched to any gene: 7. The CDR3 spans 15 residues. CDR1 and CDR2 (germline): SGHTA, FQGNSA. The CDR3 is CASSPTGTGTYEQYF. The CDR3 DNA sequence: TGTGCCAGCAGCCCGACAGGGACAGGGACCTACGAGCAGTACTTC.

This clonotype was counted between two and nine times. The V gene is TRBV27, the J gene TRBJ2-7; the match to TRBD2 covers 7 bases. Germline V gene sequence: CDR1 MNHEY, CDR2 SMNVEV (reference sequence). The CDR3 is 14 amino acids. With 4 bases clipped from V and 0 bases from J, the junction kept 3 bases outside the gene matches. The CDR3 loop reads CASSWRETSYEQYF. As DNA, the CDR3 is TGTGCCAGCAGTTGGCGGGAGACCTCCTACGAGCAGTACTTC.

The rearrangement links TRBV7-9 to TRBJ2-5; D may be TRBD2 (7 bases). Germline CDR1 is SEHNR and CDR2 is FQNEAQ (reference sequence). Trimming removed 3 bases from V and 1 base from J, with 15 bases in between. The CDR3 contains 16 residues. In DNA form, the CDR3 reads TGTGCCAGCAGCTTGCGCCTGGGAGGGGGCCAAGAGACCCAGTACTTC. Its translation: CASSLRLGGGQETQYF.